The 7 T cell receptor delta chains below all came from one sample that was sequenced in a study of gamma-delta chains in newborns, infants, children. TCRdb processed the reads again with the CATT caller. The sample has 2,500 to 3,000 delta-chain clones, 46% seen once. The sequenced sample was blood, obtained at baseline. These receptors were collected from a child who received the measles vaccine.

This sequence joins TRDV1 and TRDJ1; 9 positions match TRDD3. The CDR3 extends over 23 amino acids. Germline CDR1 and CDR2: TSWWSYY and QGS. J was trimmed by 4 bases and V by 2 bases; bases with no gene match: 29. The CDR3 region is CALGETAWGFLLGEPKPFDKLIF. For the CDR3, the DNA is TGTGCTCTTGGGGAAACGGCTTGGGGGTTTTTACTGGGGGAGCCCAAACCTTTCGATAAACTCATCTTT.

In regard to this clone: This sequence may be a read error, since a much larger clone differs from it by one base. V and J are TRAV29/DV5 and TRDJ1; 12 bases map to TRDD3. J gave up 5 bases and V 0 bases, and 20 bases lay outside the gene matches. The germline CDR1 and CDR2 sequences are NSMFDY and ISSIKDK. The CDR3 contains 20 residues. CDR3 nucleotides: TGTGCAGCAAGCGTGAGTTCCTTGGGTGCTGGGGGATACGGGGCGGATAAACTCATCTTT. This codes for CAASVSSLGAGGYGADKLIF.

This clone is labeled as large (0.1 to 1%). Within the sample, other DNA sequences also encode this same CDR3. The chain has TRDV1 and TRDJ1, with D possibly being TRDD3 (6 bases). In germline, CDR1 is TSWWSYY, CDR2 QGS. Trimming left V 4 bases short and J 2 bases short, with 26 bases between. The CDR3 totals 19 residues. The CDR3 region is CALGGSFGGIRRQTDKLIF. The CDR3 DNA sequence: TGTGCTCTTGGGGGCTCCTTCGGGGGAATACGCAGGCAGACCGATAAACTCATCTTT.

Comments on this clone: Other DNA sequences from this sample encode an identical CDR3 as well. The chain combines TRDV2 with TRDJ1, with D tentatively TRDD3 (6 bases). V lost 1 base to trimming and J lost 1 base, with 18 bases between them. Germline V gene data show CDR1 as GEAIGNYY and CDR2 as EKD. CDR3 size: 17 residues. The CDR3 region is CACDTLGIKGITDKLIF. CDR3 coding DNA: TGTGCCTGTGACACGTTGGGGATCAAGGGGATCACCGATAAACTCATCTTT.

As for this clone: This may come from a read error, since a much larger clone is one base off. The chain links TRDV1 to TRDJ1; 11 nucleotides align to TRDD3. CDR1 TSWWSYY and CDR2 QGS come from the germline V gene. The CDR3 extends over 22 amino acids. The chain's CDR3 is CALGKLGLPSGGYAPYTDKLIF. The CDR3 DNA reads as TGTGCTCTTGGGAAACTAGGGCTTCCCAGTGGGGGATACGCCCCATACACCGATAAACTCATCTTT.

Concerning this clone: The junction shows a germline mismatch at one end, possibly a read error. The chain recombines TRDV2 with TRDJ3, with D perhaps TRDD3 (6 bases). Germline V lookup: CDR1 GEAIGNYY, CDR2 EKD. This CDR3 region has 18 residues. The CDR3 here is CACDTGDFSSWDTRHMFF. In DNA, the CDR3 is TGCGCCTGTGACACCGGGGATTTTAGCTCTTGGGACACCCGACATATGTTTTTC.

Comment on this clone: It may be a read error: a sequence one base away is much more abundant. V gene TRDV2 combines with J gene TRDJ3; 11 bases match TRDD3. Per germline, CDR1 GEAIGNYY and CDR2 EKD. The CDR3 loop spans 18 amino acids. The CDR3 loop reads CACDTVLGDNRDTRRMFF. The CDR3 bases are TGTGCCTGTGACACCGTACTGGGGGATAACCGGGACACCCGACGGATGTTTTTC.